A single sample gave rise to the 13 T cell receptor delta chains below, sequenced in a study of delta chains in infants with herpesvirus infections. Gamma-chain- and delta-chain-specific primers converted PBMC RNA into TCR cDNA. TCRdb redid the clone calls on the RT-PCR reads with CATT. The sample lists 300 to 350 delta-chain clones; 21% were seen once. The material sequenced was peripheral blood, taken at time point 2 of longitudinal follow-up. These receptors originate from a human donor who was a Ugandan infant, either HIV-exposed or HIV-unexposed (not recorded which).

Only a few counts were recorded for this clone. Distinct nucleotide sequences in the sample also encode this CDR3. The genes are TRDV1 and TRDJ1; D unclear. Per the germline V gene, CDR1 is TSWWSYY and CDR2 is QGS. Between the trimmed V and J ends, which lost 5 bases and 3 bases, there was a span of 22 bases. The CDR3 is made up of 17 amino acids. Written as DNA, the CDR3 is TGTGCTCTTGGGAACTACGATAGGGCCGAAGGGGCCGATAAACTCATCTTT. As protein: CALGNYDRAEGADKLIF.

About this clone: This likely traces to a read error, being one base from a far larger clone. This rearrangement joins TRAV38-2/DV8 to TRDJ1, with 7 positions matching TRDD3. The germline V gene encodes CDR1 TSESDYY and CDR2 QEAYKQQN. This CDR3 has 25 residues. Trimming removed 0 bases from V and 0 bases from J; junction bases left unmatched: 32. The CDR3 nucleotides read TGTGCTTATAGGAGCGCGTTTCCCCTTCATTACTACAACACTAGTGGGGGAGCGTACACCGATAAACTCATCTTT. Amino acid sequence: CAYRSAFPLHYYNTSGGAYTDKLIF.

In its sample, this clone was seen once. A single base is all that separates this from a far larger clone, so a read error is likely. The chain joins TRDV1 to TRDJ1, with TRDD3 matching over 7 bases. The J segment lost 2 bases and the V segment lost 0 bases, leaving 36 bases of the junction unmatched. The CDR3 consists of 26 residues. CDR1 and CDR2 from the germline V gene are TSWWSYY and QGS. CDR3 nucleotides: TGTGCTCTTGGGGAACTAGTTCCAAGGGGCTGGGGGTCCCGACGGCTGGGACCCTGGTATACCGATAAACTCATCTTT. Translated, it gives CALGELVPRGWGSRRLGPWYTDKLIF.

This clone is large. V gene TRDV2 combines with J gene TRDJ1, with 8 positions matching TRDD3. V shed 0 bases, J shed 4 bases, and the junction held 6 bases outside the gene matches. The germline CDR1 and CDR2 sequences are GEAIGNYY and EKD. The CDR3 contains 15 residues. In DNA, the CDR3 is TGTGCCTGTGACACCGTTGGGGGATTAGGCGATAAACTCATCTTT. Protein: CACDTVGGLGDKLIF.

Sample share makes this clone large. The chain uses TRDV1 and TRDJ2, with D tentatively TRDD3 (9 bases). The CDR3 covers 23 residues. Germline values: CDR1 TSWWSYY, CDR2 QGS. Trimming shortened V by 3 bases and J by 0 bases, and 32 bases separated the two germline ends. CDR3 sequence reads: CALGDPSSYRGILPVPLTAQLFF. CDR3 bases: TGTGCTCTTGGGGACCCCTCTTCCTACAGGGGGATACTCCCTGTACCTTTGACAGCACAACTCTTCTTT.

The V gene went uncalled, while the J gene is TRDJ2. The CDR3 extends over 10 amino acids. CDR3 sequence reads: CSALTAQLFF. The CDR3 DNA sequence: TGTAGTGCTTTGACAGCACAACTCTTCTTT.

This clone is deemed large (0.1 to 1%). V is TRDV1 and J is TRDJ1, with 9 bases that match TRDD2. Germline CDR1 reads TSWWSYY; CDR2 reads QGS. The length of the CDR3 is 24 residues. V gave up 3 bases and J gave up 1 base; unmatched junction bases: 30. The CDR3 protein is CALGDPPAFLRVSSLGATTDKLIF. The CDR3 DNA is TGTGCTCTTGGGGATCCCCCGGCCTTCCTACGTGTATCAAGCCTGGGGGCCACCACCGATAAACTCATCTTT.

This clone ranks as large. The CDR3 nucleotides are TGTGCTCTTGGGGAACTACGGGCCCTACCCTACTGGGGGATCCCCGATAAACTCATCTTT. The encoded protein is CALGELRALPYWGIPDKLIF. The chain combines TRDV1 with TRDJ1, with 10 bases aligning to TRDD3. V was clipped by 0 bases and J by 3 bases; unmatched bases: 16. The CDR3 totals 20 residues. The germline V gene has CDR1 TSWWSYY and CDR2 QGS.

A note on this clone: One base separates it from a far larger clone, so it is likely a read error. The chain uses TRDV1 and TRDJ2, with a possible D match to TRDD3 (7 bases). CDR3 length: 27 amino acids. Trimming removed 0 bases at V and 1 base at J, with 42 bases between. CDR1 is TSWWSYY and CDR2 is QGS in the germline V gene. The CDR3 DNA reads TGTGCTCTTGGGGAACTAGGTGGGATCCCTCCTACGAAGCTAACTGGGGAGATAATACTTTTGACAGCACAACTCTTCTTT. Amino acids: CALGELGGIPPTKLTGEIILLTAQLFF.

This clone came up a few times. TCRdb assigns this DNA the protein of a much larger clone, which departs from its translation at residue 11; this likely reflects a read error, and the protein shown comes from translating the DNA. The chain is built from TRDV2 and TRDJ3; 12 bases agree with TRDD3. The V segment lost 0 bases and the J segment 2 bases; nucleotides outside the gene matches: 4. This CDR3 comprises 19 residues. Germline assignment: CDR1 GEAIGNYY and CDR2 EKD. In DNA form, the CDR3 reads TGTGCCTGTGACACCACGACTGGGGGATACACCTGGGACACCCGACAGATGTTTTTC. Protein product: CACDTTTGGYTWDTRQMFF.

This clone is large (0.1 to 1%) within its sample. J is TRDJ1 and V is TRDV1; D gene ambiguous. Germline CDR1 TSWWSYY, CDR2 QGS. Trimming pared 3 bases from V and 2 bases from J, leaving 19 bases between. The CDR3 covers 17 residues. The CDR3 loop is CALGDPYLSFGTDKLIF. CDR3 nucleotide sequence: TGTGCTCTTGGGGACCCTTACTTATCATTCGGGACCGATAAACTCATCTTT.

By share, this clone counts as large (0.1 to 1%). This chain connects TRDV1 to TRDJ2; 7 bases align to TRDD3. The germline V gene has CDR1 TSWWSYY and CDR2 QGS. This CDR3 has 19 amino acids. J lost 1 base, V lost 2 bases, and 13 bases had no gene match. The DNA of the CDR3 is TGTGCTCTTGGGGAATCCCCACTACAGCTGGGGGTTTTGACAGCACAACTCTTCTTT. This gives the protein CALGESPLQLGVLTAQLFF.

This clone counts as large. The gene calls are TRDV1 and TRDJ1, with 9 bases fitting TRDD3. The germline CDR1 and CDR2 sequences are TSWWSYY and QGS. Trimming at V came to 0 bases and at J to 0 bases, leaving 20 bases not matched to a gene. The CDR3 loop spans 22 amino acids. The CDR3 protein is CALGELATQRPVLGEYTDKLIF. DNA for the CDR3: TGTGCTCTTGGGGAACTAGCTACTCAGCGTCCCGTACTGGGGGAGTACACCGATAAACTCATCTTT.